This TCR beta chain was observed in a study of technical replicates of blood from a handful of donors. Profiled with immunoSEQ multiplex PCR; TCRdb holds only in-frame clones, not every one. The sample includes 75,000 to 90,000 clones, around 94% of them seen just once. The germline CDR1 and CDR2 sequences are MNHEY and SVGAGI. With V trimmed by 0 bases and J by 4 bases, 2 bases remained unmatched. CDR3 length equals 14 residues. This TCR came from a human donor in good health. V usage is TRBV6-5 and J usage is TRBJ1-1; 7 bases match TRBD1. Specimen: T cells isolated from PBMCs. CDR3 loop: CASSYSQGSTEAFF. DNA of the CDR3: TGTGCCAGCAGTTACTCACAGGGGTCCACTGAAGCTTTCTTT.